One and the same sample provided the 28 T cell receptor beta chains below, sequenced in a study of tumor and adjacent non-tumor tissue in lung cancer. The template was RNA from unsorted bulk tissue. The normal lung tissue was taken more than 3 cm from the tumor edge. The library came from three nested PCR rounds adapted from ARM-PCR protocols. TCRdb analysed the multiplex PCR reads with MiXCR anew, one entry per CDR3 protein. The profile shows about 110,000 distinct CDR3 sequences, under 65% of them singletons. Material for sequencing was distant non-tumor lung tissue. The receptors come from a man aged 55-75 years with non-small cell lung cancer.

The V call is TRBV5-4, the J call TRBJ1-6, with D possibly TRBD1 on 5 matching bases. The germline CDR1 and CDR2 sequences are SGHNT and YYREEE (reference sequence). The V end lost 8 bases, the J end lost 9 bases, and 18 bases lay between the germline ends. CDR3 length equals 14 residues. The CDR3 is CASSMAGYGSPLHF. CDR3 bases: TGTGCCAGTAGCATGGCAGGGTACGGTTCACCCCTCCACTTT. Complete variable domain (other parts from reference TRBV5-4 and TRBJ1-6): ETGVTQSPTHLIKTRGQQVTLRCSSQSGHNTVSWYQQALGQGPQFIFQYYREEENGRGNFPPRFSGLQFPNYSSELNVNALELDDSALYLCASSMAGYGSPLHFGNGTRLTVT.

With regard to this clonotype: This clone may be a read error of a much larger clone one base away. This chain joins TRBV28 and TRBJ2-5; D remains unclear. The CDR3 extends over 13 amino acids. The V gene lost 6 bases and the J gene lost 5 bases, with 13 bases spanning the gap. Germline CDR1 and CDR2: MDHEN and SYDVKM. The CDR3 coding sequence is TGTGCCAGCAGACTTCCAGCCTGGGAGACCCAGTACTTC. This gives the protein CASRLPAWETQYF.

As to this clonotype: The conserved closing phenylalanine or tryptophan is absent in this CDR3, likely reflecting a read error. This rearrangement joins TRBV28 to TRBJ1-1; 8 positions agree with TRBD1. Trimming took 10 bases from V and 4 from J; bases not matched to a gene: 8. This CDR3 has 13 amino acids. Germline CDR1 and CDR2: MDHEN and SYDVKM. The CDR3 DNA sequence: TGTGCCACCAGGGGACAGGACGGCACTGAAGCTTTCATT. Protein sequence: CATRGQDGTEAFI.

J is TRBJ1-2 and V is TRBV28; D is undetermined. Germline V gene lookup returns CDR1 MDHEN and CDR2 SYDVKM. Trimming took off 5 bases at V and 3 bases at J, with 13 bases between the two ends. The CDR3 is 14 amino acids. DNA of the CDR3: TGTGCCAGCAGTCCACCCGGACTATACTATGGCTACACCTTC. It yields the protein CASSPPGLYYGYTF.

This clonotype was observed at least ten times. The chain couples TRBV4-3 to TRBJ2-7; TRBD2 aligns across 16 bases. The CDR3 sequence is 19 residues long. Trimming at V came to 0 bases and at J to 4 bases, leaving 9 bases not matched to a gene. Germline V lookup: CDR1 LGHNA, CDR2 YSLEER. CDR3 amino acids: CASSQEWGTSGRAGYEQYF. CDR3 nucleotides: TGCGCCAGCAGCCAAGAATGGGGGACTAGCGGGAGGGCCGGGTACGAGCAGTACTTC.

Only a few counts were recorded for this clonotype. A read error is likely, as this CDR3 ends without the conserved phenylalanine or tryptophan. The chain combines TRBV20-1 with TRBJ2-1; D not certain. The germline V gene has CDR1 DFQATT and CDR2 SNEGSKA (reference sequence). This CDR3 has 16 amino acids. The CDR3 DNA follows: TGCAGTGCTAGCTTCCCCGGCGCTAGGTCCTTCAATGAGCAGTTCTTA. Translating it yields CSASFPGARSFNEQFL.

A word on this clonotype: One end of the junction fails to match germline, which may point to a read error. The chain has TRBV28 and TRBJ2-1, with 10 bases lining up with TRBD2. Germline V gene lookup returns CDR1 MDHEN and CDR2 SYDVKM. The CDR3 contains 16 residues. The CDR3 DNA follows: TGTGCCAGCAGTCCCCTGCCAGCGGGAGGGGTTGATGAGCAATTCTTC. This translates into CASSPLPAGGVDEQFF.

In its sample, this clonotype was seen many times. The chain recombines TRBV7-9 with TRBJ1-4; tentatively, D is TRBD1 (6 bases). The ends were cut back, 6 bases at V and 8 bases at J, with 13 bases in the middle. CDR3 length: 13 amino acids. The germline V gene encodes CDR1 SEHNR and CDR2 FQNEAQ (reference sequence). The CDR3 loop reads CASSLSTGEKLFF. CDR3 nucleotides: TGTGCCAGCAGTCTCTCTACAGGGGAAAAACTGTTTTTT.

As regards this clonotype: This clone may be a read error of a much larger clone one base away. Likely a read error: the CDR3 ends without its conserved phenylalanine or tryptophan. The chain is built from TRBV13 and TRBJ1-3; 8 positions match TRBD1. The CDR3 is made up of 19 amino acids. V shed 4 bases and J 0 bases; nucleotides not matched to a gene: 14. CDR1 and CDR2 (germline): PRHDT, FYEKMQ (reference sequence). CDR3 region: CASSSTSSWTGRSGNTIYL. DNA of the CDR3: TGTGCCAGCAGCTCCACCTCCTCCTGGACAGGGCGCTCTGGAAACACCATATATTTA.

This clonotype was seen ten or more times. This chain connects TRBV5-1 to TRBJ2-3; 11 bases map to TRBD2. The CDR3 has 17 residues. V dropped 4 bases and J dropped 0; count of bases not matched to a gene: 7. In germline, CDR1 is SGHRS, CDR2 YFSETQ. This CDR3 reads CASSTGTSGVSTDTQYF. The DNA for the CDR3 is TGCGCCAGCAGCACAGGGACTAGCGGAGTCAGCACAGATACGCAGTATTTT.

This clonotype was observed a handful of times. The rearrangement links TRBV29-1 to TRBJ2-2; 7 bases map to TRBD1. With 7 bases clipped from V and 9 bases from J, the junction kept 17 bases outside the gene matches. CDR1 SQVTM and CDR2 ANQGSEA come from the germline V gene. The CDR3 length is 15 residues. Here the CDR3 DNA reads TGCAGCGCTGCGGGTGGCAGGGGGAACACTAGGGAGCTGTTTTTT. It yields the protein CSAAGGRGNTRELFF.

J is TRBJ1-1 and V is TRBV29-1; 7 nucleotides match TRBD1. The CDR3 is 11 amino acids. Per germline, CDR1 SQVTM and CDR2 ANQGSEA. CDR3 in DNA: TGCGGACAGGACCCGAACACTGAAGCTTTCTTT. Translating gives CGQDPNTEAFF.

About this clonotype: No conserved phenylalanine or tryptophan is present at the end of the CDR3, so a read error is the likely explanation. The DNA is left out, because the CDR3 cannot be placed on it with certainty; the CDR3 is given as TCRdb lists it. The CDR3 spells CASSYPKGPGPETHYS. The chain carries TRBV7-8 and TRBJ2-5; TRBD1 was called by the table and not checked on the DNA. The V gene's germline CDR1 is SGHVS and CDR2 FQNEAQ. The CDR3 has 16 amino acids, counting both end residues.

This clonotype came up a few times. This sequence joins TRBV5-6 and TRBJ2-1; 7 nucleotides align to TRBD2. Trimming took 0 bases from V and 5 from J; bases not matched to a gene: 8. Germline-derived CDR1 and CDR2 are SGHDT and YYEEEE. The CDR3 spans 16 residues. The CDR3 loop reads CASSLEGGSRDNEQFF. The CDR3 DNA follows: TGTGCCAGCAGCTTGGAGGGCGGGAGTAGGGACAATGAGCAGTTCTTC.

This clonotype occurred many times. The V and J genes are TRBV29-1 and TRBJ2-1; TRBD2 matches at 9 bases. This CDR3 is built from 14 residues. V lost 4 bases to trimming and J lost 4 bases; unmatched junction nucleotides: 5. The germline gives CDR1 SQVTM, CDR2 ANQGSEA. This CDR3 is CSVGGTSRYNEQFF. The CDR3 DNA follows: TGCAGCGTTGGTGGGACTAGCAGATACAATGAGCAGTTCTTC.

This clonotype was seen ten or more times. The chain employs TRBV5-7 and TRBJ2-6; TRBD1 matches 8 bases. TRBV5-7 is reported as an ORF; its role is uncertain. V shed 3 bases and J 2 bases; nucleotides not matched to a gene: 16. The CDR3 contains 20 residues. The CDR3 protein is CASSSRQGTCWGPGANVLTF. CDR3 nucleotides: TGTGCCAGCAGCTCCCGACAGGGGACCTGTTGGGGTCCTGGGGCCAACGTCCTGACTTTC.

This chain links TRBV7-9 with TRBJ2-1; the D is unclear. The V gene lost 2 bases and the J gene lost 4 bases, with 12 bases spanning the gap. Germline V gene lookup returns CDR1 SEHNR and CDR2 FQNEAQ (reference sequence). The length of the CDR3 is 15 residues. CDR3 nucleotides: TGTGCCAGCAGCTTAATCCTTATGGGGTACAATGAGCAGTTCTTC. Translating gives CASSLILMGYNEQFF.

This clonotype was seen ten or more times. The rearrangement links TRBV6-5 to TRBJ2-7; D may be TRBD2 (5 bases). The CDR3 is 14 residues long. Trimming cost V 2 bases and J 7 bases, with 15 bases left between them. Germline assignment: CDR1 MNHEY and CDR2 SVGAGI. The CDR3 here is CASSYDPGNREQYF. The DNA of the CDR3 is TGTGCCAGCAGTTACGATCCGGGGAATAGGGAGCAGTACTTC.

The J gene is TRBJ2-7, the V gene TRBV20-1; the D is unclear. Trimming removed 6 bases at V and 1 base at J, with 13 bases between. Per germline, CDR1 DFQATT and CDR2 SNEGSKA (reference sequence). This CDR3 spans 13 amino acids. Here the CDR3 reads CSAIDPESYEQYF. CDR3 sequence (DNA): TGCAGTGCCATCGACCCAGAGTCCTACGAGCAGTACTTC.

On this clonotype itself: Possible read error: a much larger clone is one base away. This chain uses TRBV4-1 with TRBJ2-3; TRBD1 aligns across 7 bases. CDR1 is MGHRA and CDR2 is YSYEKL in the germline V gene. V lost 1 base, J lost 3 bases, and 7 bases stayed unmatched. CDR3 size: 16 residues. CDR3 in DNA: TGCGCCAGCAGCCAAGGACTGGACAGGAGGACAGATACGCAGTATTTT. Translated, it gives CASSQGLDRRTDTQYF.

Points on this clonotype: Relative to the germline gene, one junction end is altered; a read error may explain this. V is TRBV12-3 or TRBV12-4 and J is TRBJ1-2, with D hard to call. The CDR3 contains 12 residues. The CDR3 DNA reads TGCGCCAGCAGTCAGAACAGTCAGGGCTACACCTTC. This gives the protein CASSQNSQGYTF.

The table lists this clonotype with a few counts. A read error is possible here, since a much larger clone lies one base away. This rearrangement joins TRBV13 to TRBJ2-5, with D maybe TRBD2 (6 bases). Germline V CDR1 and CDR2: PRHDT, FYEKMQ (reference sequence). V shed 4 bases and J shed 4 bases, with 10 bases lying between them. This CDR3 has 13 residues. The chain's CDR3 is CASSSYGGETQYF. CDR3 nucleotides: TGTGCCAGCAGCTCCTACGGGGGAGAGACCCAGTACTTC.

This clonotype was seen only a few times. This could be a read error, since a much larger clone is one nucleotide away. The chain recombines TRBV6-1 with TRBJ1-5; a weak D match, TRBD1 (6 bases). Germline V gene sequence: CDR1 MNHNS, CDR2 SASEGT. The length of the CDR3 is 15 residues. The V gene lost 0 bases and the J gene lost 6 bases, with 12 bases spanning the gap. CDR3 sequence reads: CASSEARGGAQPQHF. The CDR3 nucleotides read TGTGCCAGCAGTGAAGCGAGAGGGGGGGCTCAGCCCCAGCATTTT.

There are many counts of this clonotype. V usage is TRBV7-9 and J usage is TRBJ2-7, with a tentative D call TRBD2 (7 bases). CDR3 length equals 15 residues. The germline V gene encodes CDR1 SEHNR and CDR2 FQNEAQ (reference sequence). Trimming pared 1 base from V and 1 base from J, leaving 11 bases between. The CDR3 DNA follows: TGTGCCAGCAGCTTAGATGCGGGGGCTTCCTACGAGCAGTACTTC. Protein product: CASSLDAGASYEQYF.

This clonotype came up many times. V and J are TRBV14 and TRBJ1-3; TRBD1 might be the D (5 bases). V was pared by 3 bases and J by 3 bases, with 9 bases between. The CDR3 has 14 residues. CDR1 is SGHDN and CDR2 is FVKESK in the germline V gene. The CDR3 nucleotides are TGTGCCAGCAGCCACGGGACGTTTGGAAACACCATATATTTT. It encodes CASSHGTFGNTIYF.

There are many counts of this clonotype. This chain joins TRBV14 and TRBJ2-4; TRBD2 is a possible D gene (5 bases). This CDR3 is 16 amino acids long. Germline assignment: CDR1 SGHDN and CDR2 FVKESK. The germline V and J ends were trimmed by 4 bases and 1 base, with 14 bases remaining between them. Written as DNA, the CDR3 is TGTGCCAGCAGCCGTACTAGTTCGGTGGCCAAAAACATTCAGTACTTC. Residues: CASSRTSSVAKNIQYF.

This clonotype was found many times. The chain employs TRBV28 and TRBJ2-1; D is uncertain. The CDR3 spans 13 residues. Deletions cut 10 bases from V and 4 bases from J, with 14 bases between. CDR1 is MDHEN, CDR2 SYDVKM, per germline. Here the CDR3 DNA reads TGTGCCACCCAAACCTCTCTTTACAATGAGCAGTTCTTC. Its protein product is CATQTSLYNEQFF. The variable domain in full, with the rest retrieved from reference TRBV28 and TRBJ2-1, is DVKVTQSSRYLVKRTGEKVFLECVQDMDHENMFWYRQDPGLGLRLIYFSYDVKMKEKGDIPEGYSVSREKKERFSLILESASTNQTSMYLCATQTSLYNEQFFGPGTRLTVL.

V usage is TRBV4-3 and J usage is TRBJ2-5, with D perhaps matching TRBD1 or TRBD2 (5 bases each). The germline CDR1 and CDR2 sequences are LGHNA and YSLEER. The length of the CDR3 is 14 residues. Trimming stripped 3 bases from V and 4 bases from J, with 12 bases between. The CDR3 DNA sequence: TGCGCCAGCAGCCATGGGGGAGCCGGAGAGACCCAGTACTTC. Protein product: CASSHGGAGETQYF.